This TCR beta chain emerged from a study of cytotoxic CD8 clonotypes in ibrutinib-treated CLL. CDR1 is SNHLY and CDR2 is FYNNEI in the germline V gene. The length of the CDR3 is 15 residues. V was trimmed by 6 bases and J by 7 bases, leaving 19 bases between them. In its sample, this clone was seen a few times. Clones were read by immunoSEQ multiplex PCR, and TCRdb kept only the in-frame ones, dropping some. This table holds some 200,000 clones, roughly three quarters found once. Sequenced here: PBMCs, sampled after 12 months of ibrutinib treatment. This TCR came from a human donor with chronic lymphocytic leukemia. The V and J genes are TRBV2 and TRBJ2-1; possibly TRBD1 or TRBD2 for D (5 bases each). In nucleotides, the CDR3 is TGTGCCAGCAGCTACGGGACCCCGGCAGTGAATGAGCAGTTCTTC. It yields the protein CASSYGTPAVNEQFF.